This is a list of T cell receptor beta chains from one sample in a study of blood T cell repertoires in COVID-19. Clones were read by immunoSEQ multiplex PCR, and TCRdb kept only the in-frame ones, dropping some. The top ten clones hold more than 0.95% of a sample with about 82,000 clones, approximately 90% of them seen once. Sequences were obtained from PBMCs or T cells enriched from blood (not recorded which). These receptors originate from a woman aged 45 to 65 with acute COVID-19. Each CDR3 is given with its conserved first and last residue. D genes are given only for firm matches. Size tells how often a clone was seen (once, few, many) or the class of an expanded clone, and some rows leave it out.

J gene	clone size	D gene	V gene	CDR3 DNA	CDR3 protein
TRBJ1-5	.	TRBD1	TRBV15	TGTGCCACCAGCAGAGACCTAGGGACAGTTAATCAGCCCCAGCATTTT	CATSRDLGTVNQPQHF
TRBJ2-4	.	TRBD2	TRBV6-5	TGTGCCAGCAGTTACTCTAGAGCGGGAGGCCCGCCCTTCCAATACTTC	CASSYSRAGGPPFQYF
TRBJ2-1	.	TRBD2	TRBV5-1	TGCGCCAGCAGCTCCGTGGGCCGGCGGGAGGGTAATGAGCAGTTCTTC	CASSSVGRREGNEQFF
TRBJ2-7	.	TRBD2	TRBV3-1/TRBV3-2	TGTGCCAGCAGCCAAGGGACTAGAGCCTACGAGCAGTACTTC	CASSQGTRAYEQYF
TRBJ2-1	.	TRBD2	TRBV6-5	TGTGCCAGCGGGACTAGCGGGAGACCTGAGCAGTTCTTC	CASGTSGRPEQFF
TRBJ2-1	.	.	TRBV4-1	TGCGCCAGCAGCCAAGATCCAGTTATGAAATTCTTC	CASSQDPVMKFF
TRBJ2-2	.	.	TRBV3-1/TRBV3-2	TGTGCCAGCAGCCTCCTAGGCGCCGGGGAGCTGTTTTTT	CASSLLGAGELFF
TRBJ1-2	.	.	TRBV24-1	TGTGCCACCAGTGACGCAGATCGATCGTATGGCTACACCTTC	CATSDADRSYGYTF
TRBJ1-2	.	.	TRBV7-9	TGTGCCAGCAGCTTAGACAGGAATTGGGGCTACACCTTC	CASSLDRNWGYTF
TRBJ2-7	.	.	TRBV21-1	TGTGCCAGCAGCAAAGCGCGGGGACAGGGCACTACCTACGAGCAGTACTTC	CASSKARGQGTTYEQYF
TRBJ1-1	.	.	TRBV7-8	TGTGCCAGCAGCTTAGCCGCCAGGGCGAACACTGAAGCTTTCTTT	CASSLAARANTEAFF
TRBJ2-7	.	TRBD2	TRBV4-1	TGCGCCAGCAGCCTAGGACTAGCGGGAGTCTACGAGCAGTACTTC	CASSLGLAGVYEQYF
TRBJ1-4	.	.	TRBV7-6	TGTGCCAGCAGCGCCGGGGGGGTCGATGAAAAACTGTTTTTT	CASSAGGVDEKLFF
TRBJ1-1	.	.	TRBV4-2	TGTGCCAGCAGCCAAGAATCCATGAACACTGAAGCTTTCTTT	CASSQESMNTEAFF
TRBJ2-1	.	TRBD1	TRBV6-2/TRBV6-3	TGTGCCAGCAGTTACGGGGACAGGGTAATCGATGAGCAGTTCTTC	CASSYGDRVIDEQFF
TRBJ1-3	.	.	TRBV4-1	TGCGCCAGCAGCCAAGGTCGTGTTGAGGAGGTATATGGAAACACCATATATTTT	CASSQGRVEEVYGNTIYF
TRBJ1-5	.	.	TRBV2	TGTGCCAGCACTTCACAGTTCTCCCAGCATTTT	CASTSQFSQHF
TRBJ1-3	once	TRBD1	TRBV28	TGTGCCAGCCGACAGGGGGCGGGTGGAAACACCATATATTTT	CASRQGAGGNTIYF
TRBJ2-5	few	TRBD2	TRBV27	TGTGCCAGCAGTTCCTTCGGGACTAGCGGGGCAGAGACCCAGTACTTC	CASSSFGTSGAETQYF
TRBJ2-7	.	TRBD1	TRBV6-5	TGTGCCAGCAGTTACACAGGGGGCGTTTACGAGCAGTACTTC	CASSYTGGVYEQYF
TRBJ2-2	.	TRBD1	TRBV5-8	TGTGCCAGCAGCTGGAGCTACGGGACAGGGTACACCGGGGAGCTGTTTTTT	CASSWSYGTGYTGELFF
TRBJ2-7	.	TRBD2	TRBV5-6	TGTGCCAGCAGCTTGGGAGGCCAGGGACTAGCGGGAGGCGAGCAGTACTTC	CASSLGGQGLAGGEQYF
TRBJ1-2	.	.	TRBV30	TGTGCCTGGAGTGTTAACGGGGATGGCTACACCTTC	CAWSVNGDGYTF
TRBJ2-7	.	TRBD1	TRBV27	TGTGCCAGCACCTCAGGGGCCAGGGGGTCATACGAGCAGTACTTC	CASTSGARGSYEQYF
TRBJ1-1	.	TRBD1	TRBV5-4	TGTGCCAGCAGCTTGGGGGACAGGAACACTGAAGCTTTCTTT	CASSLGDRNTEAFF
TRBJ2-2	once	TRBD1	TRBV10-3	TGTGCCATCAGGCGGGACAGGGCGAACACCGGGGAGCTGTTTTTT	CAIRRDRANTGELFF
TRBJ2-7	.	TRBD2	TRBV10-1	TGCGCCAGCAGTGATGGGCTAGCGGGAGAAGGCTACGAGCAGTACTTC	CASSDGLAGEGYEQYF
TRBJ1-4	.	.	TRBV11-2	TGTGCCAGCAGCCCCCAGACACAAACCCTTGAAAAACTGTTTTTT	CASSPQTQTLEKLFF
TRBJ1-6	.	.	TRBV10-3	TGTGCCATCAGTCAATCTAACAGGGCAAGTTCCTATAATTCACCCCTCCACTTT	CAISQSNRASSYNSPLHF
TRBJ1-5	.	TRBD1	TRBV27	TGTGCCAGCAGTCCGACAGGGTGGGGCAATCAGCCCCAGCATTTT	CASSPTGWGNQPQHF
TRBJ2-3	once	TRBD2	TRBV6-5	TGTGCCAGCAGTTCCCGACTAGCGGGAGAAACAGATACGCAGTATTTT	CASSSRLAGETDTQYF
TRBJ2-1	.	.	TRBV7-3	TGTGCCAGCAGCTTAACTGCGCCACAGAATGAGCAGTTCTTC	CASSLTAPQNEQFF
TRBJ2-7	.	.	TRBV12-5	TGTGCTAGTGCCTCGGGATTCTACGAGCAGTACTTC	CASASGFYEQYF
TRBJ1-2	.	.	TRBV19	TGTGCCAGTAGTCCGGACTCGGGGATCAGCTATGGCTACACCTTC	CASSPDSGISYGYTF
TRBJ1-1	.	.	TRBV7-2	TGTGCCAGCAGCATACTTCCCAGGGACACTGAAGCTTTCTTT	CASSILPRDTEAFF
TRBJ2-7	.	TRBD1	TRBV24-1	TGTGCCACCAGCTTGGGACAGGGATTCAACGAGCAGTACTTC	CATSLGQGFNEQYF
TRBJ2-2	.	.	TRBV3-1/TRBV3-2	TGTGCCAGCAGCCAAGACCACGGGAACACCGGGGAGCTGTTTTTT	CASSQDHGNTGELFF
TRBJ2-1	.	TRBD2	TRBV7-2	TGTGCCAGCAGCTTAGAGGGCGGGAGCGCGTCTATTGAGCAGTTCTTC	CASSLEGGSASIEQFF
TRBJ2-2	once	.	TRBV30	TGTGCCTTTCTTCCCGGGACACACACCGGGGAGCTGTTTTTT	CAFLPGTHTGELFF
TRBJ1-2	.	TRBD1	TRBV29-1	TGCAGCGCCGCTGGACAGGGCCTTAACTATGGCTACACCTTC	CSAAGQGLNYGYTF
TRBJ1-2	.	TRBD1	TRBV5-4	TGTGCCAGCAGCTATGACAGGGTTGCCTATGGCTACACCTTC	CASSYDRVAYGYTF
TRBJ1-2	.	.	TRBV4-2	TGTGCCAGCAGCCAAGGGCAGGGAATGGGCTACACCTTC	CASSQGQGMGYTF
TRBJ1-5	.	TRBD1	TRBV7-8	TGTGCCAGCACCCCGGGACAGATGGATAATAGCAATCAGCCCCAGCATTTT	CASTPGQMDNSNQPQHF
TRBJ2-7	.	.	TRBV7-9	TGTGCCAGTGTGGCCCCGGGGAGCTCCTACGAGCAGTACTTC	CASVAPGSSYEQYF
TRBJ2-4	.	.	TRBV7-2	TGTGCCAGCAGCTTAGACAGGGTGAACCACTTC	CASSLDRVNHF
TRBJ1-5	.	TRBD1	TRBV15	TGTGCCACCAGCACGGACAGGGGAGGTCAGCCCCAGCATTTT	CATSTDRGGQPQHF
TRBJ2-1	.	.	TRBV19	TGTGCCAGTAGTATACCGCGGGAGCAGTTCTTC	CASSIPREQFF
TRBJ1-2	.	TRBD1	TRBV11-3	TGTGCCAGCAGCCCGGGACAGGGGGTGAAGGGCTACACCTTC	CASSPGQGVKGYTF
TRBJ2-1	.	TRBD2	TRBV12-3/TRBV12-4	TGTGCCAGCAGAATGACTAGCGGGAGGGCACAGTTCTTC	CASRMTSGRAQFF
TRBJ2-7	.	TRBD2	TRBV7-4	TGTGCCAGCAGCTTATCCTTCCAGGGCGGGGACTACAACTACGAGCAGTACTTC	CASSLSFQGGDYNYEQYF
TRBJ2-7	once	.	TRBV28	TGTGCCAGCAGCCAACAGGGTCCGGACTACGAGCAGTACTTC	CASSQQGPDYEQYF